These T cell receptor beta chains were read from a single sample in a study of shared clonotypes between healthy human individuals. Using immunoSEQ multiplex PCR, the repertoire was profiled, and TCRdb retains in-frame clones only, with some absent. The sample lists over a million clones, 96% occurring once. Sequencing was done on a sample of naive CD4+ T cells sorted from blood. The source is a man under 40 in good health. Both conserved end residues are part of each CDR3. Each record gives: D gene, clone size, J gene, V gene, CDR3 protein, CDR3 DNA. D genes are given only for firm matches. Size tells how often a clone was seen (once, few, many) or the class of an expanded clone, and some rows leave it out.

- - TRBJ2-7 TRBV11-3 CASSLGLGEQYF TGTGCCAGCAGCTTAGGACTAGGCGAGCAGTACTTC
- - TRBJ1-5 TRBV28 CASSSPSSLGGQAQHF TGTGCCAGCAGTTCCCCCAGCTCGCTTGGGGGGCAGGCCCAGCATTTT
- once TRBJ2-3 TRBV29-1 CSVEPLHSLSGTSTDTQYF TGCAGCGTTGAGCCCCTGCACTCGCTTAGCGGAACTAGCACAGATACGCAGTATTTT
- - TRBJ1-1 TRBV28 CASIPPGLQGSTEAFF TGTGCCAGCATCCCACCCGGTCTCCAGGGGAGCACTGAAGCTTTCTTT
TRBD1 - TRBJ2-7 TRBV6-1 CASGTAGSYEQYF TGTGCCAGCGGGACAGCTGGCTCCTACGAGCAGTACTTC
TRBD1 - TRBJ1-2 TRBV4-3 CASSQVGTGNYGYTF TGCGCCAGCAGCCAAGTCGGGACAGGGAACTATGGCTACACCTTC
- - TRBJ1-3 TRBV5-4 CASREVSGNTIYF TGTGCCAGCAGGGAAGTCTCTGGAAACACCATATATTTT
- - TRBJ2-7 TRBV27 CASSQKRAPFYEQYF TGTGCCAGCAGTCAAAAGCGGGCCCCATTCTACGAGCAGTACTTC
TRBD1 - TRBJ1-2 TRBV28 CASSLPWVDRDGRGYGYTF TGTGCCAGCAGTTTACCGTGGGTAGACAGGGATGGGCGAGGCTATGGCTACACCTTC
- - TRBJ1-2 TRBV4-3 CASSQVEQNYGYTF TGCGCCAGCAGCCAAGTGGAACAGAACTATGGCTACACCTTC
TRBD1 - TRBJ1-4 TRBV18 CASSIGTGGREKLFF TGTGCCAGCTCAATAGGGACAGGGGGCCGTGAAAAACTGTTTTTT
TRBD1 - TRBJ1-5 TRBV28 CASSSWDRDNQSQHF TGTGCCAGCAGTTCCTGGGACAGGGATAATCAGTCCCAGCATTTT
- - TRBJ1-2 TRBV5-4 CASTPSGRGPIGYTF TGTGCCAGCACCCCCTCGGGGAGAGGCCCTATTGGCTACACCTTC
- - TRBJ1-2 TRBV19 CASRRVANYGYTF TGTGCCAGTAGACGGGTCGCTAACTATGGCTACACCTTC
TRBD2 - TRBJ2-1 TRBV6-1 CASKGTSGIDEQFF TGTGCCAGCAAAGGAACTAGCGGGATAGATGAGCAGTTCTTC
- - TRBJ1-4 TRBV11-2 CASSLGFSGNEKLFF TGTGCCAGCAGCTTAGGGTTTAGTGGGAATGAAAAACTGTTTTTT
- once TRBJ2-1 TRBV7-2 CANQDNTGANEQFF TGTGCCAACCAGGATAATACGGGAGCCAATGAGCAGTTCTTC
- - TRBJ2-7 TRBV6-6 CASSARAYEQYF TGTGCCAGCAGTGCCAGAGCCTACGAGCAGTACTTC
- - TRBJ2-1 TRBV15 CATSTGYNEQFF TGTGCCACCAGCACCGGATACAATGAGCAGTTCTTC
- - TRBJ1-2 TRBV19 CASSIDRRGYGYTF TGTGCCAGTAGTATAGACCGTCGAGGATATGGCTACACCTTC
- - TRBJ2-3 TRBV29-1 CSVDGGKGTDTQYF TGCAGCGTTGATGGCGGAAAAGGCACAGATACGCAGTATTTT
- - TRBJ2-2 TRBV28 CASDGYTGELFF TGTGCCAGCGACGGTTACACCGGGGAGCTGTTTTTT
- - TRBJ2-2 TRBV5-1 CASSPVEILHTGELFF TGCGCCAGCAGCCCGGTTGAAATTTTACACACCGGGGAGCTGTTTTTT
TRBD1 - TRBJ2-7 TRBV28 CASRLWTGPPGEQYF TGTGCCAGCCGACTTTGGACAGGGCCCCCCGGGGAGCAGTACTTC
TRBD2 - TRBJ2-3 TRBV5-1 CASSLHTSGRGKTDTQYF TGCGCCAGCAGCCTACACACTAGCGGGAGGGGAAAGACAGATACGCAGTATTTT
- - TRBJ2-1 TRBV18 CASSPPGQDRWEQFF TGTGCCAGCTCACCACCGGGCCAGGATAGGTGGGAGCAGTTCTTC
- - TRBJ2-1 TRBV7-3 CASSLTGGTSSYNEQFF TGTGCCAGCAGCTTAACCGGAGGGACGAGCTCCTACAATGAGCAGTTCTTC
TRBD1 few TRBJ1-5 TRBV7-2 CASSLTPRTGVSNQPQHF TGTGCCAGCAGCCTAACGCCCAGGACAGGAGTAAGCAATCAGCCCCAGCATTTT
TRBD1 - TRBJ1-5 TRBV23-1 CASSRFVGDRGDGNQPQHF TGCGCCAGCAGTCGTTTTGTGGGGGACAGGGGGGACGGCAATCAGCCCCAGCATTTT
- - TRBJ2-3 TRBV18 CASSPIPVTDTQYF TGTGCCAGCTCACCAATTCCAGTCACAGATACGCAGTATTTT
TRBD1 - TRBJ2-5 TRBV20-1 CSGDRETQYF TGCAGTGGGGACAGAGAGACCCAGTACTTC
TRBD1 - TRBJ1-1 TRBV5-1 CASSLTTGANTEAFF TGCGCCAGCAGCCTAACGACAGGGGCAAACACTGAAGCTTTCTTT
TRBD1 - TRBJ1-2 TRBV5-1 CASSSGTGGFYGYTF TGCGCCAGCAGCTCTGGGACAGGGGGCTTCTATGGCTACACCTTC
- - TRBJ1-5 TRBV7-2 CASSLDPGQPQHF TGTGCCAGCAGCTTAGATCCGGGACAGCCCCAGCATTTT
- - TRBJ2-7 TRBV9 CASSVGGGGHYEQYF TGTGCCAGCAGCGTAGGCGGGGGCGGGCACTACGAGCAGTACTTC
TRBD2 - TRBJ2-5 TRBV18 CASSPLSSGEQETQYF TGTGCCAGCTCACCATTGTCTAGCGGGGAACAAGAGACCCAGTACTTC
TRBD1 - TRBJ2-7 TRBV7-9 CASSPPRTGDYEQYF TGTGCCAGCAGCCCCCCCCGGACAGGGGACTACGAGCAGTACTTC
TRBD2 - TRBJ2-3 TRBV7-2 CASSFSGRAWDTQYF TGTGCCAGCAGCTTTAGCGGGAGGGCCTGGGATACGCAGTATTTT
- - TRBJ2-7 TRBV5-4 CASSLRLSSYEQYF TGTGCCAGCAGCTTGCGGCTAAGCTCCTACGAGCAGTACTTC
- once TRBJ2-1 TRBV4-2 CASSQDPRGGSSYNEQFF TGTGCCAGCAGCCAGGATCCCAGGGGCGGGAGCTCCTACAATGAGCAGTTCTTC
- - TRBJ2-1 TRBV2 CASSEVFQYNEQFF TGTGCCAGCAGTGAAGTGTTTCAGTACAATGAGCAGTTCTTC
TRBD2 - TRBJ2-1 TRBV5-6 CASSTRRGGLNEQFF TGTGCCAGCAGCACCCGGCGGGGGGGCCTCAATGAGCAGTTCTTC
TRBD2 - TRBJ2-1 TRBV5-4 CASSLFSGSSLGYNEQFF TGTGCCAGCAGCCTTTTTAGCGGGAGCAGTTTAGGGTACAATGAGCAGTTCTTC
- - TRBJ1-5 TRBV21-1 CASSFHSGVGDQPQHF TGTGCCAGCAGCTTTCATTCCGGTGTAGGGGATCAGCCCCAGCATTTT
- - TRBJ1-5 TRBV19 CASEDVGSNQPQHF TGTGCCAGTGAGGACGTTGGAAGCAATCAGCCCCAGCATTTT
- - TRBJ2-2 TRBV7-9 CASSYFGRDTGELFF TGTGCCAGCAGCTATTTTGGACGAGACACCGGGGAGCTGTTTTTT